This T cell receptor beta chain was recovered during a study of shared clonotypes between healthy human individuals. Naive CD8 cells were CD45RO-negative, positively selected for CCR7, excluding terminally differentiated effector memory CD45RA+ cells. V dropped 5 bases and J dropped 1 base, with 14 bases sitting between them. The germline V gene has CDR1 MNHEY and CDR2 SMNVEV (reference sequence). This CDR3 comprises 15 residues. Clones were read by immunoSEQ multiplex PCR, and TCRdb kept only the in-frame ones, dropping some. The sample lists around 1.9 million clones, approximately 92% seen once, with around 1.7% in the top ten.

The material sequenced was naive CD8+ T cells from PBMCs. The chain joins TRBV27 to TRBJ1-2; no definite D call. The TCR originated in a man between 18 and 35 years old in good health. Some clones in this sample may be carry-over from other donors' samples. The CDR3 DNA sequence: TGTGCCAGCAGTATCAACCCTAATCTTAACTATGGCTACACCTTC. Amino acid sequence: CASSINPNLNYGYTF.